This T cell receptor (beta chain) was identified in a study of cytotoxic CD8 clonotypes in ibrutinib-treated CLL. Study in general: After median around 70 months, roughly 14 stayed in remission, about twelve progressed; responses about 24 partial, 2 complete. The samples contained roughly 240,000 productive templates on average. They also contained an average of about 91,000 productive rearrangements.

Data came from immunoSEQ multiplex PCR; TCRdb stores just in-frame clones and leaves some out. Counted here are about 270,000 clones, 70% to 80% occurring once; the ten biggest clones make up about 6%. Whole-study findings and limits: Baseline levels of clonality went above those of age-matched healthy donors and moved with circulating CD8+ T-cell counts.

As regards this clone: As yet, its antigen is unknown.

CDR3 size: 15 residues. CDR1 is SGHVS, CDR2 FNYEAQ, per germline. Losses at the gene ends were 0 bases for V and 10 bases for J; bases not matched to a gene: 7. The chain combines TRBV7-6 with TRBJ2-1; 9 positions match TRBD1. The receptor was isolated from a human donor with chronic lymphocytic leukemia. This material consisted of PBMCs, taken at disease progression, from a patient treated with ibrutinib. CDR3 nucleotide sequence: TGTGCCAGCAGCTTAGCTCCGGGACAGGGTAGGGAGCAGTTCTTC. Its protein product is CASSLAPGQGREQFF.